The 26 T cell receptor beta chains listed next were all sequenced from one sample in a study of PD-1 blockade in classical Hodgkin lymphoma. Time point reported: cycle 4 day 1 (C4D1), after 6 weeks of nivolumab. No patient escaped relapse after autologous stem cell transplantation, and brentuximab vedotin exposure varied. Method: immunoSEQ multiplex PCR; TCRdb's copy keeps in-frame clones and lacks some. The table shows approximately 29,000 clones, with roughly 82% occurring only once. The sequencing used peripheral blood mononuclear cells (PBMCs), collected before the fourth cycle of nivolumab. Receptor source: a human donor with classical Hodgkin lymphoma.

The chain has TRBV19 and TRBJ2-7; D is unclear. The germline V gene encodes CDR1 LNHDA and CDR2 SQIVND (reference sequence). Trimming took off 6 bases at V and 4 bases at J, with 10 bases between the two ends. This CDR3 is built from 12 residues. The CDR3 reads CASSTNTYEQYF. Here the CDR3 DNA reads TGTGCCAGTAGCACTAACACTTACGAGCAGTACTTC.

A few counts support this clone. This chain uses TRBV5-4 with TRBJ2-5; weak D call: TRBD2 (6 bases). Germline V gene sequence: CDR1 SGHNT, CDR2 YYREEE (reference sequence). The CDR3 loop spans 12 amino acids. With 1 base removed from V and 8 bases from J, the gap between germline ends came to 9 bases. DNA of the CDR3: TGTGCCAGCAGCTTGTGGGAGGATACCCAGTACTTC. This sequence encodes CASSLWEDTQYF.

The chain employs TRBV7-9 and TRBJ2-1; no clear D gene. The CDR3 is 13 residues long. The V end was cut by 2 bases, the J end by 6 bases, with 8 bases between. Per germline, CDR1 SEHNR and CDR2 FQNEAQ (reference sequence). CDR3 nucleotides: TGTGCCAGCAGCTTACTAGGATTCAATGAGCAGTTCTTC. This codes for CASSLLGFNEQFF.

This clone was counted a few times. This rearrangement joins TRBV6-5 to TRBJ1-6; 7 bases fit TRBD1. CDR1 and CDR2 (germline): MNHEY, SVGAGI. J was trimmed by 12 bases and V by 5 bases; bases with no gene match: 4. The CDR3 is 12 residues long. The CDR3 DNA sequence: TGTGCCAGCAGTGAGGGGGCTGGACCCCTCCACTTT. Translating gives CASSEGAGPLHF.

The J gene is TRBJ2-5, the V gene TRBV4-1, with D possibly matching TRBD2 (6 bases). The V end lost 4 bases, the J end lost 4 bases, and 13 bases lay between the germline ends. The CDR3 has 14 amino acids. The germline CDR1 and CDR2 sequences are MGHRA and YSYEKL. CDR3 sequence: CASSRSGGVETQYF. In nucleotides, the CDR3 is TGCGCCAGCAGCCGTAGCGGAGGAGTAGAGACCCAGTACTTC.

The V call is TRBV7-3, the J call TRBJ2-5, with 12 bases identical to TRBD2. V shed 3 bases, J shed 4 bases, and the junction held 3 bases outside the gene matches. The length of the CDR3 is 15 residues. Germline assignment: CDR1 SGHTA and CDR2 FQGTGA. The CDR3 reads CASSFTSGGLETQYF. For the CDR3, the DNA is TGTGCCAGCAGCTTTACTAGCGGGGGGTTAGAGACCCAGTACTTC.

The V and J genes are TRBV29-1 and TRBJ2-3; D remains unclear. Germline values: CDR1 SQVTM, CDR2 ANQGSEA. V lost 4 bases and J lost 5, with 7 bases in between. The CDR3 totals 11 residues. CDR3 protein: CSVAFIDTQYF. CDR3 nucleotide sequence: TGCAGCGTTGCTTTTATAGATACGCAGTATTTT.

The rearrangement joins TRBV6-1 to TRBJ1-1; D uncertain. Germline CDR1 reads MNHNS; CDR2 reads SASEGT. This CDR3 is built from 12 residues. The ends were cut back, 0 bases at V and 10 bases at J, with 9 bases in the middle. The CDR3 reads CASSEAGGGAFF. The DNA for the CDR3 is TGTGCCAGCAGTGAAGCGGGAGGTGGAGCTTTCTTT.

The chain combines TRBV10-3 with TRBJ2-5; 8 positions agree with TRBD2. Germline-derived CDR1 and CDR2 are ENHRY and SYGVKD. Germline trimming cut 6 bases from V and 4 bases from J; bases unmatched to any gene: 4. The CDR3 length is 13 residues. The CDR3 region has the DNA TGTGCCATCAGCACCGGGGGGGGAGAGACCCAGTACTTC. Amino acids: CAISTGGGETQYF.

The chain uses TRBV6-6 and TRBJ2-7; TRBD2 aligns across 7 bases. Per the germline V gene, CDR1 is MNHNY and CDR2 is SVGAGI (reference sequence). After removal of 7 bases from V and 3 bases from J, the junction contained 6 bases not matched to a gene. The length of the CDR3 is 13 residues. CDR3 sequence reads: CASTGTKGYEQYF. The CDR3 nucleotides are TGTGCCAGCACCGGGACTAAAGGCTACGAGCAGTACTTC.

The rearrangement links TRBV13 to TRBJ2-5, with unresolved D. The CDR3 extends over 11 amino acids. V was trimmed by 2 bases and J by 5 bases, leaving 3 bases between them. Germline CDR1 and CDR2: PRHDT and FYEKMQ (reference sequence). CDR3 sequence reads: CASSLLETQYF. The DNA of the CDR3 is TGTGCCAGCAGCTTACTGGAGACCCAGTACTTC.

The gene calls are TRBV7-2 and TRBJ1-2, with TRBD1 matching over 7 bases. The germline gives CDR1 SGHTA, CDR2 FQGNSA. This CDR3 is built from 13 residues. Trimming removed 5 bases from V and 7 bases from J; junction bases left unmatched: 7. CDR3 protein: CASSPRGRSGYTF. The DNA of the CDR3 is TGTGCCAGCAGCCCTAGGGGGCGGAGTGGCTACACCTTC.

The gene calls are TRBV19 and TRBJ2-7, with 9 bases that match TRBD1. The CDR3 is made up of 13 amino acids. Germline CDR1 LNHDA, CDR2 SQIVND (reference sequence). The junction had 6 bases not matched to a gene; V was cut back by 6 bases and J by 6 bases. The CDR3 is CASSRTGVGEQYF. The CDR3 nucleotides read TGTGCCAGTAGCAGGACAGGGGTTGGCGAGCAGTACTTC.

The chain carries TRBV15 and TRBJ2-1, with D tentatively TRBD2 (6 bases). The length of the CDR3 is 17 residues. V was shortened by 0 bases and J by 3 bases, with 15 bases between the two germline ends. The germline CDR1 and CDR2 sequences are LNHNV and YYDKDF (reference sequence). Here the CDR3 reads CATSRDRRGADYNEQFF. In DNA form, the CDR3 reads TGTGCCACCAGCAGAGATCGTCGCGGGGCGGACTACAATGAGCAGTTCTTC.

V is TRBV6-5 and J is TRBJ2-1; D not certain. CDR3 size: 15 residues. With 3 bases removed from V and 0 bases from J, the gap between germline ends came to 9 bases. Germline V gene sequence: CDR1 MNHEY, CDR2 SVGAGI. The CDR3 region has the DNA TGTGCCAGCAGTTATGGCAGGATCTCCTACAATGAGCAGTTCTTC. Its protein is CASSYGRISYNEQFF.

This clone was seen only once. This chain links TRBV7-8 with TRBJ2-5, with 11 bases lining up with TRBD2. The germline V gene encodes CDR1 SGHVS and CDR2 FQNEAQ. The CDR3 length is 16 residues. Trimming removed 5 bases from V and 3 bases from J; junction bases left unmatched: 8. CDR3 in DNA: TGTGCCAGCAGCATCTTGGGACTAGCGGTGGAAGAGACCCAGTACTTC. Residues: CASSILGLAVEETQYF.

In this sample, this clone turned up a few times. The V gene is TRBV5-1, the J gene TRBJ2-5; D might be TRBD1 (5 bases). Trimming took off 4 bases at V and 4 bases at J, with 11 bases between the two ends. CDR1 is SGHRS, CDR2 YFSETQ, per germline. The CDR3 extends over 13 amino acids. CDR3 loop: CASSQGARETQYF. Written as DNA, the CDR3 is TGCGCCAGCAGCCAGGGTGCAAGAGAGACCCAGTACTTC. Looking up the rest from reference TRBV5-1 and TRBJ2-5 gives the full variable domain: KAGVTQTPRYLIKTRGQQVTLSCSPISGHRSVSWYQQTPGQGLQFLFEYFSETQRNKGNFPGRFSGRQFSNSRSEMNVSTLELGDSALYLCASSQGARETQYFGPGTRLLVL.

This clone was recorded once. The CDR3 region has the DNA TGTGCCAGTAGTCCGCGACAGGGGGCGGCTTTCTTT. Encoded protein: CASSPRQGAAFF. The genes are TRBV19 and TRBJ1-1; TRBD1 agrees at 10 bases. Germline V gives CDR1 LNHDA, CDR2 SQIVND (reference sequence). This CDR3 comprises 12 residues. With V trimmed by 5 bases and J by 11 bases, 5 bases remained unmatched.

V is TRBV27 and J is TRBJ1-6; TRBD1 agrees at 7 bases. V lost 6 bases to trimming and J lost 1 base; unmatched junction nucleotides: 12. CDR3 size: 18 residues. The germline V gene encodes CDR1 MNHEY and CDR2 SMNVEV (reference sequence). This CDR3 is CASRAGQDVWSYNSPLHF. The CDR3 bases are TGTGCCAGCAGAGCCGGACAGGATGTCTGGTCCTATAATTCACCCCTCCACTTT.

This sequence joins TRBV7-3 and TRBJ2-5; TRBD2 matches at 13 bases. This CDR3 has 16 residues. V lost 5 bases and J lost 3; bases outside the gene matches: 6. CDR1 and CDR2 from the germline V gene are SGHTA and FQGTGA. CDR3 protein: CASSPGLAGAKETQYF. CDR3 sequence (DNA): TGTGCCAGCAGCCCCGGACTAGCGGGAGCTAAAGAGACCCAGTACTTC.

The chain is built from TRBV4-3 and TRBJ2-1; D is unresolved. The CDR3 loop spans 16 amino acids. V gave up 3 bases and J gave up 0 bases, with 12 bases separating them. Germline V gene data show CDR1 as LGHNA and CDR2 as YSLEER. Written as DNA, the CDR3 is TGCGCCAGCAGCCATTCCTCCAGGAGCTCCTACAATGAGCAGTTCTTC. Translation gives CASSHSSRSSYNEQFF.

The rearrangement links TRBV5-5 to TRBJ1-2; possible D gene TRBD1, 6 bases. Germline loops: CDR1 SGHKS, CDR2 YYEKEE (reference sequence). This CDR3 has 15 residues. Trimming removed 6 bases from V and 2 bases from J, with 17 bases in between. The CDR3 sequence is CASTMGGPENYGYTF. For the CDR3, the DNA is TGTGCCAGCACCATGGGGGGGCCTGAGAACTATGGCTACACCTTC. The variable domain in full, completed from reference TRBV5-5 and TRBJ1-2, reads DAGVTQSPTHLIKTRGQQVTLRCSPISGHKSVSWYQQVLGQGPQFIFQYYEKEERGRGNFPDRFSARQFPNYSSELNVNALLLGDSALYLCASTMGGPENYGYTFGSGTRLTVV.

The V and J genes are TRBV7-2 and TRBJ1-3, with no clear D. Germline CDR1 and CDR2: SGHTA and FQGNSA. The germline V and J ends were trimmed by 6 bases and 8 bases, with 17 bases remaining between them. The CDR3 length is 14 residues. The CDR3 sequence is CASSPGEGIDTIYF. CDR3 in DNA: TGTGCCAGCAGTCCCGGGGAGGGTATTGACACCATATATTTT.

The table lists this clone with a few counts. This same CDR3 is encoded by further DNA sequences in the sample. J is TRBJ1-5 and V is TRBV5-1; D unclear. The germline V gene has CDR1 SGHRS and CDR2 YFSETQ. CDR3 length: 13 residues. With 1 base removed from V and 3 bases from J, the gap between germline ends came to 5 bases. CDR3 sequence reads: CASSLTLNQPQHF. In nucleotides, the CDR3 is TGCGCCAGCAGCTTGACACTCAATCAGCCCCAGCATTTT.

V usage is TRBV7-2 and J usage is TRBJ2-7; 13 nucleotides line up with TRBD2. This CDR3 region has 15 residues. V was clipped by 6 bases and J by 2 bases; unmatched bases: 4. The germline V gene has CDR1 SGHTA and CDR2 FQGNSA. CDR3 in DNA: TGTGCCAGCAGTTCCACTAGCGGGGGGGCCTACGAGCAGTACTTC. Its protein product is CASSSTSGGAYEQYF.

This CDR3 is CASEQGGDEQYF. DNA of the CDR3: TGTGCCAGCGAGCAAGGGGGCGACGAGCAGTACTTC. This chain links TRBV5-6 with TRBJ2-7; 7 bases line up with TRBD1. Germline-derived CDR1 and CDR2 are SGHDT and YYEEEE. The V segment lost 7 bases and the J segment 5 bases; nucleotides outside the gene matches: 6. The CDR3 covers 12 residues.